A single sample is the source of the 23 T cell receptor beta chains below, sequenced in a study of T cell responses to AZD1222 COVID-19 vaccine. The data were produced by immunoSEQ multiplex PCR, yet TCRdb's version contains in-frame clones alone and is incomplete. The sample lists 65,000 to 80,000 clones; 85% to 90% were seen once. Source: peripheral blood, taken 28 days after the second dose of the MenACWY control vaccine. The receptors here all came from an adult who received the MenACWY meningococcal vaccine as a control.

This clone was found a few times. The chain recombines TRBV5-4 with TRBJ1-2; D is possibly TRBD1 (5 bases). V was shortened by 2 bases and J by 5 bases, with 10 bases between the two germline ends. In germline, CDR1 is SGHNT, CDR2 YYREEE (reference sequence). The CDR3 loop spans 13 amino acids. CDR3 in DNA: TGTGCCAGCAGCTTCGGGACGACTTATGGCTACACCTTC. It specifies CASSFGTTYGYTF.

This rearrangement joins TRBV7-3 to TRBJ2-2; D call uncertain. Germline V gene lookup returns CDR1 SGHTA and CDR2 FQGTGA. V was shortened by 5 bases and J by 7 bases, with 20 bases between the two germline ends. The length of the CDR3 is 16 residues. The CDR3 coding sequence is TGTGCCAGCAGCCCCCCAGGTGGGCCGTATGGCGGGGAGCTGTTTTTT. Translation: CASSPPGGPYGGELFF.

The chain employs TRBV5-1 and TRBJ2-7; 10 bases match TRBD2. This CDR3 is 17 amino acids long. From germline, CDR1 is SGHRS and CDR2 YFSETQ. V shed 4 bases and J 3 bases; nucleotides not matched to a gene: 13. DNA of the CDR3: TGCGCCAGCAGCAGAAGACAGGGGAGCGGGAGGGACTACGAGCAGTACTTC. Translated: CASSRRQGSGRDYEQYF.

J is TRBJ1-1 and V is TRBV27; tentative D call: TRBD1 (6 bases). Trimming removed 6 bases from V and 3 bases from J, with 20 bases in between. CDR1 is MNHEY and CDR2 is SMNVEV in the germline V gene (reference sequence). The CDR3 extends over 16 amino acids. The CDR3 is CASSPLQGRGDTEAFF. CDR3 nucleotide sequence: TGTGCCAGCAGCCCCCTACAGGGTAGAGGCGACACTGAAGCTTTCTTT.

With regard to this clone: The sample holds other DNA sequences that translate to the same CDR3. The gene calls are TRBV11-3 and TRBJ2-7; D gene uncertain. V shed 2 bases and J shed 3 bases, with 8 bases lying between them. Germline V lookup: CDR1 SGHNT, CDR2 YENEEA. The CDR3 loop spans 13 amino acids. CDR3 in amino acids: CASSLRVGYEQYF. The CDR3, as DNA: TGTGCCAGCAGCTTACGGGTCGGCTACGAGCAGTACTTC.

The chain employs TRBV5-1 and TRBJ2-5, with 10 nucleotides matching TRBD2. There are 13 residues in the CDR3. Germline assignment: CDR1 SGHRS and CDR2 YFSETQ. V gave up 6 bases and J gave up 4 bases; unmatched junction bases: 3. CDR3 residues: CASKGTSAETQYF. The CDR3 DNA sequence: TGCGCCAGCAAGGGGACTAGCGCAGAGACCCAGTACTTC.

J is TRBJ1-6 and V is TRBV3-1 (or the pseudogene TRBV3-2); no clear D. CDR3 length equals 14 residues. The germline CDR1 and CDR2 sequences are LGHDT and YNNKEL (reference sequence). Trimming removed 4 bases at V and 6 bases at J, with 10 bases between. The CDR3 is CASSLTDINSPLHF. Written as DNA, the CDR3 is TGTGCCAGCAGCCTCACAGATATTAATTCACCCCTCCACTTT.

The chain combines TRBV2 with TRBJ2-4; 9 bases line up with TRBD2. J gave up 1 base and V 2 bases, and 12 bases lay outside the gene matches. CDR1 and CDR2 from the germline V gene are SNHLY and FYNNEI. The CDR3 runs to 19 residues. CDR3 nucleotides: TGTGCCAGCAGTGAACATAGCGGGGGACAACTGGGGGCCAAAAACATTCAGTACTTC. Its protein product is CASSEHSGGQLGAKNIQYF.

This chain links TRBV28 with TRBJ2-5, with D possibly TRBD2 on 6 matching bases. This CDR3 is built from 13 residues. The germline V gene has CDR1 MDHEN and CDR2 SYDVKM. V was clipped by 4 bases and J by 4 bases, with 10 bases between them. CDR3 in amino acids: CASSSFGGETQYF. In DNA, the CDR3 is TGTGCCAGCAGTTCCTTCGGGGGAGAGACCCAGTACTTC.

The V call is TRBV4-1, the J call TRBJ2-1, with no clear D. The V end lost 0 bases, the J end lost 10 bases, and 10 bases lay between the germline ends. Germline loops: CDR1 MGHRA, CDR2 YSYEKL. CDR3 length equals 13 residues. The CDR3 sequence is CASSQDRSGEQFF. CDR3 DNA sequence: TGCGCCAGCAGCCAAGATCGGTCCGGGGAGCAGTTCTTC.

The chain links TRBV13 to TRBJ2-7; the match to TRBD2 covers 7 bases. The CDR3 is 15 residues long. In germline, CDR1 is PRHDT, CDR2 FYEKMQ (reference sequence). V shed 4 bases and J 3 bases; nucleotides not matched to a gene: 9. The CDR3 coding sequence is TGTGCCAGCAGCTCCCGAGGGAGGGCCCTCTACGAGCAGTACTTC. Its protein product is CASSSRGRALYEQYF.

The chain employs TRBV21-1 and TRBJ1-6. TRBV21-1 is a pseudogene locus. The CDR3 is 14 amino acids. CDR3 sequence (DNA): TGTGCCAGCAGCACCCGGTCCAAGTACTCACCCCTCCACTTT. It yields the protein CASSTRSKYSPLHF.

This chain joins TRBV6-2 or TRBV6-3 and TRBJ2-6; TRBD1 aligns across 7 bases. Looked up from germline, CDR1 is MNHEY and CDR2 is SVGEGT. The length of the CDR3 is 17 residues. V trimming: 1 base; J trimming: 4 bases; junction bases outside the gene matches: 7. The CDR3 loop reads CASSYLKGALGANVLTF. The CDR3 DNA is TGTGCCAGCAGTTACTTAAAGGGGGCGCTGGGGGCCAACGTCCTGACTTTC.

The chain carries TRBV19 and TRBJ2-7; TRBD1 might be the D (6 bases). Between the trimmed V and J ends, which lost 5 bases and 0 bases, there was a span of 14 bases. The CDR3 has 15 amino acids. Germline V gene data show CDR1 as LNHDA and CDR2 as SQIVND (reference sequence). CDR3 in DNA: TGTGCCAGTAGTCAGGGGCACCCGAGCTCCTACGAGCAGTACTTC. It yields the protein CASSQGHPSSYEQYF.

The J gene is TRBJ1-3, the V gene TRBV19, with D unresolved. Trimming took 7 bases from V and 8 from J, leaving 18 bases between them. The CDR3 covers 14 residues. Germline CDR1 and CDR2: LNHDA and SQIVND (reference sequence). CDR3 in DNA: TGTGCCAGTACTACATACGAGGGCCAAGACACCATATATTTT. Translated, it gives CASTTYEGQDTIYF.

CDR3 region: CASRGPSYEQYF. CDR3 coding DNA: TGTGCCAGCAGAGGGCCCAGCTACGAGCAGTACTTC. The chain recombines TRBV12-3 or TRBV12-4 with TRBJ2-7; D is uncertain. The CDR3 runs 12 residues. V was trimmed by 6 bases and J by 3 bases, leaving 9 bases between them.

The chain is built from TRBV12-3 or TRBV12-4 and TRBJ1-2, with a possible D match to TRBD1 (5 bases). This CDR3 contains 11 residues. V lost 8 bases and J 2 bases, leaving 6 bases between the germline ends. The CDR3 DNA follows: TGTGCCAGCGGGGGAAACTATGGCTACACCTTC. Its translation is CASGGNYGYTF.

The V and J genes are TRBV5-4 and TRBJ2-7, with 10 bases fitting TRBD1. Germline loops: CDR1 SGHNT, CDR2 YYREEE (reference sequence). The V gene end was trimmed by 2 bases and the J gene end by 2 bases; junction bases not matched to a gene: 1. This CDR3 has 14 residues. CDR3 sequence: CASSFGTGAYEQYF. The CDR3 DNA is TGTGCCAGCAGCTTCGGGACAGGGGCCTACGAGCAGTACTTC.

This clone was detected only once. The chain recombines TRBV24-1 with TRBJ1-5; TRBD1 aligns across 9 bases. The CDR3 has 16 amino acids. Trimming took 1 base from V and 4 from J; bases not matched to a gene: 4. Germline V gene lookup returns CDR1 KGHDR and CDR2 SFDVKD. The CDR3 is CATSDFETGGNQPQHF. DNA of the CDR3: TGTGCCACCAGTGATTTTGAGACAGGGGGGAATCAGCCCCAGCATTTT.

V and J are TRBV6-2 or TRBV6-3 and TRBJ2-5, with D maybe TRBD1 (5 bases). CDR3 length: 14 amino acids. Trimming removed 6 bases at V and 1 base at J, with 12 bases between. Germline lookup yields CDR1 MNHEY and CDR2 SVGEGT. CDR3 amino acids: CASSNQGPQETQYF. The CDR3 region has the DNA TGTGCCAGCAGCAACCAGGGTCCCCAAGAGACCCAGTACTTC.

This chain connects TRBV13 to TRBJ1-6; D not certain. V lost 5 bases to trimming and J lost 4 bases, with 12 bases between them. The CDR3 contains 15 residues. The V gene's germline CDR1 is PRHDT and CDR2 FYEKMQ (reference sequence). CDR3 nucleotides: TGTGCCAGCAGCCCACGAACAGATTATAATTCACCCCTCCACTTT. It encodes CASSPRTDYNSPLHF.

This clone showed up many times. The chain uses TRBV4-3 and TRBJ1-6; D unresolved. V was shortened by 1 base and J by 7 bases, with 5 bases between the two germline ends. The CDR3 runs 13 residues. Germline V lookup: CDR1 LGHNA, CDR2 YSLEER. The CDR3 reads CASSQVENSPLHF. Here the CDR3 DNA reads TGCGCCAGCAGCCAAGTGGAGAATTCACCCCTCCACTTT.

This clone appeared once. V gene TRBV15 combines with J gene TRBJ1-1, with unresolved D. The CDR3 totals 13 residues. The V end lost 0 bases, the J end lost 9 bases, and 11 bases lay between the germline ends. Germline V gene data show CDR1 as LNHNV and CDR2 as YYDKDF (reference sequence). The CDR3 protein is CATSRDRKVKAFF. The CDR3, as DNA: TGTGCCACCAGCAGAGATCGGAAGGTCAAAGCTTTCTTT.